The present T cell receptor beta chain was sequenced within a study of cytomegalovirus exposure and HLA in healthy donors. In the PCR, 60 Vbeta and 13 Jbeta primers were used. Profiling relied on immunoSEQ multiplex PCR, and the TCRdb table lists in-frame clones only, not all of them. The repertoire includes tens of thousands of clones, roughly 67% of them detected once, and around 2.5% sits in the top ten. V dropped 4 bases and J dropped 4; count of bases not matched to a gene: 1. CDR1 and CDR2 (germline): SGHAT, FQNNGV. CDR3 length: 14 amino acids. This clone was detected a few times. The material sequenced was PBMCs. The chain has TRBV11-2 and TRBJ2-1; 10 bases are shared with TRBD2. The receptor was isolated from a human donor in good health. DNA of the CDR3: TGTGCCAGCAGCTCGACTAGCGGGTACAATGAGCAGTTCTTC. This translates into CASSSTSGYNEQFF.